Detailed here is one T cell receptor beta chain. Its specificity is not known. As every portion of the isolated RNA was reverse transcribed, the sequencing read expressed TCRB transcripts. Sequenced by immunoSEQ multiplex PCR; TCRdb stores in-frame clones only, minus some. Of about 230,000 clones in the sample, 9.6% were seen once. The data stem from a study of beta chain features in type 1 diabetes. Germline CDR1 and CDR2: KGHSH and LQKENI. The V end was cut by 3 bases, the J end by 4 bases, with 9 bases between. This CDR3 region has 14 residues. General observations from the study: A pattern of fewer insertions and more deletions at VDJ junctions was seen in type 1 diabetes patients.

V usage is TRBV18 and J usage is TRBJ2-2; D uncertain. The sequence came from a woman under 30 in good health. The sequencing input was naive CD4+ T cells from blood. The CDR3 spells CASSPLYGTGELFF. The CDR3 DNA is TGTGCCAGCTCACCGCTATATGGCACCGGGGAGCTGTTTTTT.